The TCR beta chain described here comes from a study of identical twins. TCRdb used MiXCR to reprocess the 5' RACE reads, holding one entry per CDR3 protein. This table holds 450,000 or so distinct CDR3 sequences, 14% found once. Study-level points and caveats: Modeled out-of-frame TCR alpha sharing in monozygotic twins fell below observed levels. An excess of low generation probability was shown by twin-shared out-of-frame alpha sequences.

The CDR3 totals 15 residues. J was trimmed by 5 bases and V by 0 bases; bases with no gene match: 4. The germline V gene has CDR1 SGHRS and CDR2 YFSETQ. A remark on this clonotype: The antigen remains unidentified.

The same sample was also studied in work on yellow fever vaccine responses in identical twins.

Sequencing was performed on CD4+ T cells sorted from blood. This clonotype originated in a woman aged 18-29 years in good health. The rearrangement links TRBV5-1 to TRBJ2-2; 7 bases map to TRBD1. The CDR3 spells CASSLGDSSTGELFF. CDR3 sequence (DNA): TGCGCCAGCAGCTTGGGGGACAGTTCGACCGGGGAGCTGTTTTTT. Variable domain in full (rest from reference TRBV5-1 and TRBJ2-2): KAGVTQTPRYLIKTRGQQVTLSCSPISGHRSVSWYQQTPGQGLQFLFEYFSETQRNKGNFPGRFSGRQFSNSRSEMNVSTLELGDSALYLCASSLGDSSTGELFFGEGSRLTVL.